The rows below give T cell receptor beta chains drawn from one sample of a study of T cell clonotyping in hematopoietic cell transplantation. Produced via immunoSEQ multiplex PCR; TCRdb's table is partial and in-frame only. The sample has just over 7,500 clones, approximately 94% seen once. The input for sequencing was PBMCs, taken 180 days after allogeneic stem cell transplant. The receptors originated from a female patient aged 50-59 years who had an allogeneic stem cell transplant from an unrelated donor, so the T cells may come from the graft donor. Some clones in this sample may be carry-over from other donors' samples. Each CDR3 is given with its conserved first and last residue. The D gene is left open where the match is weak. Clone size appears in some rows only: once, few, many, or a class for an expanded clone.

size	J	V	D	CDR3	DNA
NA	TRBJ1-1	TRBV4-1	NA	CASSQVPGRNTEAFF	TGCGCCAGCAGCCAAGTCCCCGGGAGGAACACTGAAGCTTTCTTT
NA	TRBJ1-1	TRBV6-5	TRBD1	CASRSTGGKGTEAFF	TGTGCCAGCAGATCGACAGGGGGAAAGGGGACTGAAGCTTTCTTT
NA	TRBJ1-3	TRBV4-1	NA	CASSQGEGGNTIYF	TGCGCCAGCAGCCAAGGTGAAGGTGGAAACACCATATATTTT
NA	TRBJ1-6	TRBV10-3	NA	CAISATGTNSPLHF	TGTGCCATCAGTGCTACAGGGACTAATTCACCCCTCCACTTT
NA	TRBJ1-1	TRBV5-4	NA	CASSFYNTEAFF	TGTGCCAGCAGCTTTTACAACACTGAAGCTTTCTTT
NA	TRBJ2-1	TRBV6-6	NA	CASSYRGPYNEQFF	TGTGCCAGCAGTTACCGTGGGCCCTACAATGAGCAGTTCTTC
NA	TRBJ1-1	TRBV10-1	NA	CASGPGHTEAFF	TGCGCCAGCGGGCCGGGACACACTGAAGCTTTCTTT
few	TRBJ1-6	TRBV5-4	NA	CASKVAQGRNSPLHF	TGTGCCAGCAAGGTGGCCCAGGGAAGGAATTCACCCCTCCACTTT
NA	TRBJ1-5	TRBV19	TRBD1	CASSIFYRGGNQPQHF	TGTGCCAGTAGCATTTTCTACAGGGGGGGCAATCAGCCCCAGCATTTT
NA	TRBJ2-7	TRBV6-1	NA	CASSVYLLTEYEQYF	TGTGCCAGCAGTGTCTATTTGTTAACAGAGTACGAGCAGTACTTC
NA	TRBJ2-1	TRBV29-1	TRBD2	CSVEGLAGSYNEQFF	TGCAGCGTCGAAGGACTAGCTGGGTCCTACAATGAGCAGTTCTTC
NA	TRBJ1-1	TRBV7-9	NA	CASSLVGSTEAFF	TGTGCCAGCAGCCTCGTGGGGAGCACTGAAGCTTTCTTT
NA	TRBJ1-2	TRBV12-5	NA	CASGPGQSLYGYTF	TGTGCTAGTGGCCCCGGACAGTCTTTATATGGCTACACCTTC
NA	TRBJ2-1	TRBV19	TRBD2	CASRKREMGEQFF	TGTGCCAGTAGGAAGCGGGAGATGGGTGAGCAGTTCTTC
NA	TRBJ2-2	TRBV2	NA	CASSYTNTGELFF	TGTGCCAGCAGTTACACAAACACCGGGGAGCTGTTTTTT
NA	TRBJ1-4	TRBV6-5	NA	CASSYREAFREKLFF	TGTGCCAGCAGTTATCGAGAGGCATTCAGGGAAAAACTGTTTTTT
NA	TRBJ1-5	TRBV15	NA	CATSRRRLNNQPQHF	TGTGCCACCAGCAGACGCAGGTTGAACAATCAGCCCCAGCATTTT
NA	TRBJ1-6	TRBV27	NA	CASSFLGNSYNSPLHF	TGTGCCAGCAGTTTCCTGGGGAACTCCTATAATTCACCCCTCCACTTT
NA	TRBJ2-3	TRBV2	TRBD2	CASTPKLAASSTDTQYF	TGTGCCAGCACCCCTAAACTAGCGGCCTCTAGCACAGATACGCAGTATTTT
NA	TRBJ2-3	TRBV4-1	TRBD1	CASAGQVYADTQYF	TGCGCCAGCGCCGGACAGGTTTATGCAGATACGCAGTATTTT
NA	TRBJ1-2	TRBV27	NA	CASTALLGSEYGYTF	TGTGCCAGCACAGCCCTATTGGGGAGTGAATATGGCTACACCTTC
NA	TRBJ1-4	TRBV4-2	NA	CASSQEVQAGSRGKKLFF	TGTGCCAGCAGCCAAGAGGTCCAAGCAGGCTCTCGAGGGAAAAAACTGTTTTTT
NA	TRBJ2-1	TRBV2	TRBD2	CASSQGLASYNEQFF	TGTGCCAGCAGCCAGGGACTAGCATCCTACAATGAGCAGTTCTTC
NA	TRBJ1-1	TRBV6-6	NA	CASTPDSNTEAFF	TGTGCCAGCACTCCCGACAGCAACACTGAAGCTTTCTTT
NA	TRBJ2-6	TRBV5-1	NA	CASHLTPVSSGANVLTF	TGCGCCAGCCACCTTACCCCCGTCAGCTCTGGGGCCAACGTCCTGACTTTC
NA	TRBJ1-1	TRBV29-1	TRBD1	CSVDGQANEAFF	TGCAGCGTTGACGGACAGGCTAATGAAGCTTTCTTT
NA	TRBJ2-7	TRBV6-6	NA	CASRGGQRSSYEQYF	TGTGCCAGCAGGGGGGGACAGCGGAGCTCCTACGAGCAGTACTTC
once	TRBJ2-1	TRBV4-1	NA	CASSLIGLGRKYNEQFF	TGCGCCAGCAGCCTTATTGGTTTGGGGCGGAAATACAATGAGCAGTTCTTC
NA	TRBJ2-3	TRBV14	NA	CASSQEVPLAFVTTDTQYF	TGTGCCAGCAGCCAAGAAGTCCCCTTAGCTTTCGTTACCACAGATACGCAGTATTTT
NA	TRBJ2-1	TRBV5-1	TRBD2	CASTPIAGLYNEQFF	TGCGCCAGCACCCCCATAGCGGGGCTATACAATGAGCAGTTCTTC
NA	TRBJ1-2	TRBV6-1	NA	CASSETEGRGYTF	TGTGCCAGCAGTGAAACGGAGGGTAGAGGCTACACCTTC
NA	TRBJ1-2	TRBV4-3	NA	CASSQNMGIGGYTF	TGCGCCAGCAGCCAAAATATGGGGATAGGTGGCTACACCTTC
NA	TRBJ2-5	TRBV11-3	NA	CASLGGGKGSSRETQYF	TGTGCCAGCCTAGGGGGGGGAAAGGGCTCTAGTCGGGAGACCCAGTACTTC
NA	TRBJ2-3	TRBV6-5	NA	CASGYSYSTDTQYF	TGTGCCAGCGGTTACAGTTATAGCACAGATACGCAGTATTTT
NA	TRBJ2-2	TRBV28	NA	CASCISVPGELFF	TGTGCCAGCTGTATCTCGGTACCCGGGGAGCTGTTTTTT
NA	TRBJ2-2	TRBV14	NA	CASSLTGVLAGLTGELFF	TGTGCCAGCAGCCTTACAGGGGTCCTAGCGGGTCTCACCGGGGAGCTGTTTTTT
NA	TRBJ1-1	TRBV13	NA	CASSLNPAPQGTEAFF	TGTGCCAGCAGCCTCAACCCTGCCCCACAGGGAACTGAAGCTTTCTTT
NA	TRBJ2-5	TRBV27	NA	CARARAQYF	TGTGCCCGGGCTAGGGCCCAGTACTTC
once	TRBJ2-2	TRBV5-1	NA	CASSLRGEGTGELFF	TGCGCCAGCAGCTTGCGTGGGGAAGGAACCGGGGAGCTGTTTTTT
NA	TRBJ2-2	TRBV9	NA	CASSVEAGSGELFF	TGTGCCAGCAGCGTAGAAGCAGGATCCGGGGAGCTGTTTTTT